The 20 T cell receptor beta chains presented below share a single source sample, sequenced in a study of shared clonotypes between healthy human individuals. Assay: immunoSEQ multiplex PCR; the TCRdb copy retains only in-frame clones and omits some. The sample records some 2,000,000 clones, around 95% being singletons. Sequenced: naive CD4+ T cells sorted from blood. The sample's subset: CD45RA+ positively selected. The receptors derive from a man between 18 and 35 years old in good health.

The J gene is TRBJ1-4, the V gene TRBV5-4; weak D call: TRBD1 (6 bases). The germline V and J ends were trimmed by 4 bases and 5 bases, with 18 bases remaining between them. This CDR3 has 16 amino acids. CDR1 is SGHNT and CDR2 is YYREEE in the germline V gene (reference sequence). As DNA, the CDR3 is TGTGCCAGCAGCGTGACGGGGGGCGGAGGAAATGAAAAACTGTTTTTT. It translates to CASSVTGGGGNEKLFF.

This sequence joins TRBV7-3 and TRBJ2-2, with unresolved D. The CDR3 sequence is 14 residues long. Trimming removed 2 bases at V and 2 bases at J, with 6 bases between. Germline loops: CDR1 SGHTA, CDR2 FQGTGA. CDR3 sequence (DNA): TGTGCCAGCAGCTTATCCAGAAACACCGGGGAGCTGTTTTTT. Protein: CASSLSRNTGELFF.

The V gene is TRBV19, the J gene TRBJ1-1, with a possible D match to TRBD1 (5 bases). The CDR3 loop spans 17 amino acids. V lost 6 bases and J lost 0, with 20 bases in between. Germline values: CDR1 LNHDA, CDR2 SQIVND (reference sequence). The CDR3 coding sequence is TGTGCCAGTAGCCCCAGGGTCCCGGCCTCCATGAACACTGAAGCTTTCTTT. As protein: CASSPRVPASMNTEAFF. The whole variable domain, remainder taken from reference TRBV19 and TRBJ1-1, is DGGITQSPKYLFRKEGQNVTLSCEQNLNHDAMYWYRQDPGQGLRLIYYSQIVNDFQKGDIAEGYSVSREKKESFPLTVTSAQKNPTAFYLCASSPRVPASMNTEAFFGQGTRLTVV.

This clone has just a few counts. The gene calls are TRBV30 and TRBJ1-5; D gene uncertain. CDR3 size: 13 residues. Germline lookup yields CDR1 GTSNPN and CDR2 SVGIG (reference sequence). V was cut by 1 base and J by 2 bases, with 6 bases left in between. The CDR3: CAWSAAGNQPQHF. The DNA of the CDR3 is TGTGCCTGGAGTGCGGCAGGCAATCAGCCCCAGCATTTT.

The chain has TRBV11-2 and TRBJ1-6, with unresolved D. With 5 bases removed from V and 0 bases from J, the gap between germline ends came to 14 bases. CDR1 and CDR2 from the germline V gene are SGHAT and FQNNGV. This CDR3 has 17 amino acids. Written as DNA, the CDR3 is TGTGCCAGCAGCCTCGGGCCTGGGGTCTCCTATAATTCACCCCTCCACTTT. Amino acid sequence: CASSLGPGVSYNSPLHF.

This clone was seen just once. The chain links TRBV6-1 to TRBJ2-2; D is unresolved. The V gene's germline CDR1 is MNHNS and CDR2 SASEGT. Trimming removed 2 bases from V and 3 bases from J, with 4 bases in between. The CDR3 is 13 amino acids. The DNA for the CDR3 is TGTGCCAGCAGTGAAACGTACACCGGGGAGCTGTTTTTT. This encodes CASSETYTGELFF.

The V and J genes are TRBV30 and TRBJ2-3; no clear D. Deletions cut 3 bases from V and 1 base from J, with 14 bases between. The germline V gene encodes CDR1 GTSNPN and CDR2 SVGIG (reference sequence). CDR3 length: 15 amino acids. The DNA of the CDR3 is TGTGCCTGGAGCGTGACTCCTTACGGCACAGATACGCAGTATTTT. This sequence encodes CAWSVTPYGTDTQYF.

This clone was found once. This chain connects TRBV19 to TRBJ2-5, with D possibly being TRBD2 (5 bases). The CDR3 loop spans 13 amino acids. Between the trimmed V and J ends, which lost 1 base and 3 bases, there was a span of 6 bases. Germline V CDR1 and CDR2: LNHDA, SQIVND (reference sequence). The CDR3 DNA reads TGTGCCAGTAGTATAGCGGGAAAAGAGACCCAGTACTTC. This sequence encodes CASSIAGKETQYF.

The chain is built from TRBV27 and TRBJ2-7; TRBD2 aligns across 10 bases. The V gene end was trimmed by 5 bases and the J gene end by 4 bases; junction bases not matched to a gene: 11. The length of the CDR3 is 16 residues. Germline CDR1 reads MNHEY; CDR2 reads SMNVEV (reference sequence). DNA of the CDR3: TGTGCCAGCAGTCCGCGAACTAGCGGGAAGGGATACGAGCAGTACTTC. It encodes CASSPRTSGKGYEQYF.

The CDR3 nucleotides read TGTGCCAGCAGTTTCGGCCGCTGGGGGTACAACACCGGGGAGCTGTTTTTT. Protein product: CASSFGRWGYNTGELFF. The chain recombines TRBV28 with TRBJ2-2; D assignment may be TRBD1 or TRBD2 (5 bases each). In germline, CDR1 is MDHEN, CDR2 SYDVKM. V gave up 3 bases and J gave up 2 bases, with 16 bases separating them. This CDR3 has 17 residues.

This chain links TRBV7-8 with TRBJ1-5, with 7 bases fitting TRBD1. J lost 3 bases, V lost 4 bases, and 6 bases had no gene match. The CDR3 totals 15 residues. Germline V lookup: CDR1 SGHVS, CDR2 FQNEAQ. The CDR3 DNA reads as TGTGCCAGCAGCTCTAGGGGACAGAACAATCAGCCCCAGCATTTT. This translates into CASSSRGQNNQPQHF.

In the case of this clone: The same CDR3 also results from other DNA sequences found in this sample. The chain uses TRBV6-5 and TRBJ1-2; the D gene is possibly TRBD1 (5 bases). Trimming shortened V by 7 bases and J by 2 bases, and 11 bases separated the two germline ends. The CDR3 contains 13 residues. CDR1 and CDR2 from the germline V gene are MNHEY and SVGAGI. CDR3 amino acids: CASTRGGNYGYTF. In DNA, the CDR3 is TGTGCCAGCACACGGGGGGGGAACTATGGCTACACCTTC.

Only one count was recorded for this clone. The V and J genes are TRBV4-1 and TRBJ2-7; 8 bases are shared with TRBD1. Germline V CDR1 and CDR2: MGHRA, YSYEKL. The CDR3 extends over 17 amino acids. V shed 2 bases, J shed 0 bases, and the junction held 9 bases outside the gene matches. This CDR3 reads CASSQPTGTGTSYEQYF. The DNA for the CDR3 is TGCGCCAGCAGCCAACCTACTGGGACAGGAACCTCCTACGAGCAGTACTTC.

V usage is TRBV7-9 and J usage is TRBJ2-7, with a tentative D call TRBD1 (5 bases). The CDR3 is made up of 13 amino acids. CDR1 and CDR2 from the germline V gene are SEHNR and FQNEAQ (reference sequence). V lost 5 bases, J lost 2 bases, and 10 bases lay in between. CDR3 nucleotide sequence: TGTGCCAGCAGCGCTCAGGGTACCTACGAGCAGTACTTC. It translates to CASSAQGTYEQYF.

The V gene is TRBV4-3, the J gene TRBJ2-3; no definite D call. Trimming took 0 bases from V and 6 from J, leaving 10 bases between them. This CDR3 spans 14 amino acids. Germline V CDR1 and CDR2: LGHNA, YSLEER. Here the CDR3 reads CASSQEQEMDTQYF. The CDR3 nucleotides read TGCGCCAGCAGCCAAGAGCAAGAGATGGATACGCAGTATTTT.

The chain combines TRBV30 with TRBJ2-1; D gene ambiguous. Trimming shortened V by 1 base and J by 4 bases, and 8 bases separated the two germline ends. Germline V gene sequence: CDR1 GTSNPN, CDR2 SVGIG (reference sequence). The CDR3 sequence is 13 residues long. Here the CDR3 DNA reads TGTGCCTGGAGTGGGACCCCTTACAATGAGCAGTTCTTC. This codes for CAWSGTPYNEQFF.

The V and J genes are TRBV18 and TRBJ2-7; the D is unclear. This CDR3 contains 13 residues. Germline V gene sequence: CDR1 KGHSH, CDR2 LQKENI. V lost 3 bases and J 7 bases, leaving 13 bases between the germline ends. The CDR3 region is CASSPLDGWEQYF. In DNA form, the CDR3 reads TGTGCCAGCTCACCCCTAGACGGGTGGGAGCAGTACTTC. The full variable domain, rest sourced from reference TRBV18 and TRBJ2-7, is NAGVMQNPRHLVRRRGQEARLRCSPMKGHSHVYWYRQLPEEGLKFMVYLQKENIIDESGMPKERFSAEFPKEGPSILRIQQVVRGDSAAYFCASSPLDGWEQYFGPGTRLTVT.

This chain uses TRBV5-1 with TRBJ1-5; D might be TRBD1 (5 bases). The V end lost 4 bases, the J end lost 1 base, and 9 bases lay between the germline ends. Germline V gives CDR1 SGHRS, CDR2 YFSETQ. The CDR3 loop spans 14 amino acids. The CDR3 loop is CASSEGLSNQPQHF. DNA for the CDR3: TGCGCCAGCAGCGAGGGACTGAGCAATCAGCCCCAGCATTTT.

The chain has TRBV5-1 and TRBJ2-5; D is undetermined. V was clipped by 1 base and J by 1 base, with 5 bases between them. Per germline, CDR1 SGHRS and CDR2 YFSETQ. CDR3 length: 13 amino acids. The CDR3 sequence is CASSLTIQETQYF. For the CDR3, the DNA is TGCGCCAGCAGCTTGACCATCCAAGAGACCCAGTACTTC.

The chain carries TRBV7-9 and TRBJ2-2, with TRBD2 matching 10 bases. Germline CDR1 SEHNR, CDR2 FQNEAQ (reference sequence). The CDR3 runs to 18 residues. V trimming: 1 base; J trimming: 1 base; junction bases outside the gene matches: 6. CDR3 DNA: TGTGCCAGCAGCTTAGTTCTAGCGGGAGCCTTGAACACCGGGGAGCTGTTTTTT. Protein product: CASSLVLAGALNTGELFF.